The subject of this entry is one TCR beta chain. Its recognized antigen is unknown. No much larger clone is present one base from it, and per-base qualities are unavailable. The CDR3 regions of human TCRbeta chains were subjected to immunosequencing. Per the authors' processing: TCRs in the repertoires were matched against a reference library of SARS-CoV-2-specific TCRs that had been generated with the MIRA antigen-specificity platform. Breadth meant the fraction of unique TCRs that were SARS-CoV-2-associated, whereas depth meant the fraction of total T cells that were SARS-CoV-2-associated. Each spike-specific TCR was assigned to its reactive spike region and to a CD4 or CD8 class using the MIRA data. Log10-transformed breadth and depth values were compared by one-way ANOVA with Sidak's multiple comparisons tests. TCRdb stores this immuneACCESS table with in-frame sequences only. Part of the clones is absent; in the studies checked, under half of the shortfall reflects unresolved V genes, and no reason is known for the rest. Clone size and the V and J calls come from that table; the DNA yielded D and trimming. Present in this sample are approximately 96,000 clones, around nine tenths of which were seen just once. The ten largest clones capture about 9.9% of the sample.

The CDR3 sequence holds 14 residues, the cysteine and phenylalanine included. The only DNA kept is the CDR3, 42 bases in frame from the first base. Looking up the germline V gene (reference sequence) yields CDR1 LNHDA and CDR2 SQIVND. V drops 1 base and J drops 4 bases, leaving 11 bases in between. The sample's time point label, in plain terms: about 28 days (+/-7) after the second vaccine dose. AZD1222 recipients given second doses at about 4 weeks or at about 12 weeks were pooled, since spike-specific TCR depth and breadth were not found to differ between the two schedules. Vaccinee samples came from UK trials COV001 and COV002, including a single-blind randomized controlled phase 2/3 trial of AZD1222 (ChAdOx1 nCoV-19) in healthy adults. Trial participant PBMC samples were collected at day 0 and day 28 after the second dose for TCRbeta chain sequencing. The data were obtained in a study of T cell responses to AZD1222 COVID-19 vaccine (dated by TCRdb to the early 2020s). Study-wide context: A total of just over 230 trial participants underwent TCR sequencing, of whom 200 to 220 had received two doses of AZD1222 and about 25 had received two doses of the MenACWY control vaccine. Trial participants were enrolled by age into 18-55, 56-69 and 70-plus year subgroups, with roughly 160, 29 and 62 TCR-sequenced participants respectively. Paper-wide results and their limitations: Because no day 14 peak-response samples were available, repertoires were characterized only after the peak T cell response. Conclusions about previously exposed vaccinees were limited because only a handful of AZD1222 recipients were SARS-CoV-2 seropositive at baseline. In the small 56-69-year group, the increase in depth fell short of significance, most likely because of low power. The whole spike protein was spanned by vaccine-associated CD4 TCRs, and dominant responses were seen in regions 160-218 and 743-854. Most participants were white British and females outnumbered males, and the authors suggested that clonal diversity may have been underestimated. After two AZD1222 doses, spike-specific TCR breadth and depth were significantly higher than at day 0 and than in MenACWY recipients. Reportedly, almost half of the unique spike-specific TCRs recognized epitopes lying outside the regions that are mutated in the B.1.351 and B.1.1.7 variants.

The V gene is TRBV19 and the J gene is TRBJ2-7; 5 matching bases give a weak D call of TRBD2. The sequencing here drew on peripheral blood, taken 28 days after the second AZD1222 dose. This clonotype was obtained from an adult who received the AZD1222 COVID-19 vaccine. Here the CDR3 is given as CASSIVYGGYEQYF. The DNA sequence follows: TGTGCCAGTAGTATAGTGTACGGCGGGTACGAGCAGTACTTC.